What follows are 15 T cell receptor beta chains derived from one specimen sequenced in a study of cytomegalovirus exposure and HLA in healthy donors. It was with 60 Vbeta and 13 Jbeta primers that the PCR ran. Assay: immunoSEQ multiplex PCR; the TCRdb copy retains only in-frame clones and omits some. This table has under 130,000 clones, approximately 72% appearing once. The sequenced material came from PBMCs. The receptor set was obtained from a man aged 25 to 45 in good health and CMV-seronegative.

This sequence joins TRBV5-1 and TRBJ1-5; unclear D gene. Germline values: CDR1 SGHRS, CDR2 YFSETQ. This CDR3 is built from 13 residues. The germline V and J ends were trimmed by 0 bases and 4 bases, with 5 bases remaining between them. CDR3 amino acids: CASSLDGNQPQHF. The CDR3 nucleotides read TGCGCCAGCAGCTTGGACGGGAATCAGCCCCAGCATTTT.

V is TRBV28 and J is TRBJ1-5; no reliable D call. CDR1 MDHEN and CDR2 SYDVKM come from the germline V gene. This CDR3 is 15 amino acids long. V lost 3 bases, J lost 0 bases, and 9 bases lay in between. The CDR3 here is CASSFGWNSNQPQHF. CDR3 nucleotides: TGTGCCAGCAGTTTCGGGTGGAATAGCAATCAGCCCCAGCATTTT. Full variable domain (missing parts from reference TRBV28 and TRBJ1-5): DVKVTQSSRYLVKRTGEKVFLECVQDMDHENMFWYRQDPGLGLRLIYFSYDVKMKEKGDIPEGYSVSREKKERFSLILESASTNQTSMYLCASSFGWNSNQPQHFGDGTRLSIL.

The genes are TRBV6-5 and TRBJ2-1, with D possibly matching TRBD2 (6 bases). Germline loops: CDR1 MNHEY, CDR2 SVGAGI. Trimming removed 5 bases from V and 10 bases from J, with 21 bases in between. The CDR3 length is 15 residues. The CDR3 loop is CASSPEASVAEEQFF. CDR3 in DNA: TGTGCCAGCAGTCCGGAGGCTAGCGTAGCGGAGGAGCAGTTCTTC.

The V call is TRBV14, the J call TRBJ2-7, with D perhaps matching TRBD2 (6 bases). CDR1 and CDR2 (germline): SGHDN, FVKESK. The CDR3 length is 13 residues. V dropped 5 bases and J dropped 1 base, with 9 bases sitting between them. For the CDR3, the DNA is TGTGCCAGCAGCTTGGGGGGTTCCTACGAGCAGTACTTC. Protein product: CASSLGGSYEQYF. The full variable domain, completed using reference TRBV14 and TRBJ2-7, is EAGVTQFPSHSVIEKGQTVTLRCDPISGHDNLYWYRRVMGKEIKFLLHFVKESKQDESGMPNNRFLAERTGGTYSTLKVQPAELEDSGVYFCASSLGGSYEQYFGPGTRLTVT.

This clone was seen a handful of times. This chain connects TRBV16 to TRBJ1-4, with 8 bases aligning to TRBD1. V was pared by 5 bases and J by 0 bases, with 2 bases of the junction left unmatched. CDR3 size: 15 residues. CDR1 is KGHSY, CDR2 FQNENV, per germline. This chain's CDR3 is CASSDRGSTNEKLFF. The CDR3 DNA reads as TGTGCCAGCAGCGACAGGGGATCAACTAATGAAAAACTGTTTTTT.

The chain recombines TRBV7-9 with TRBJ2-7; 9 nucleotides match TRBD1. Germline V lookup: CDR1 SEHNR, CDR2 FQNEAQ (reference sequence). Unmatched junction bases numbered 7, after V lost 5 bases and J lost 11 bases. CDR3 length equals 12 residues. CDR3 bases: TGTGCCAGCAGCCTTACGACAGGGGGGAAGTACTTC. Translated: CASSLTTGGKYF.

The V and J genes are TRBV29-1 and TRBJ2-1, with 7 positions matching TRBD1. Germline-derived CDR1 and CDR2 are SQVTM and ANQGSEA. V trimming: 7 bases; J trimming: 5 bases; junction bases outside the gene matches: 8. The CDR3 contains 13 residues. This CDR3 reads CSGTGTANNEQFF. The CDR3 DNA follows: TGCAGCGGCACCGGGACAGCAAACAATGAGCAGTTCTTC.

The genes are TRBV6-5 and TRBJ2-7; 10 nucleotides align to TRBD1. Germline V gene sequence: CDR1 MNHEY, CDR2 SVGAGI. CDR3 size: 15 residues. With 6 bases clipped from V and 3 bases from J, the junction kept 8 bases outside the gene matches. The CDR3 protein is CASSRPGQGYYEQYF. Written as DNA, the CDR3 is TGTGCCAGCAGCAGGCCGGGACAGGGGTACTACGAGCAGTACTTC.

The chain couples TRBV2 to TRBJ2-5, with a possible D match to TRBD2 (5 bases). This CDR3 has 14 amino acids. Germline values: CDR1 SNHLY, CDR2 FYNNEI. Trimming stripped 1 base from V and 7 bases from J, with 13 bases between. The CDR3 bases are TGTGCCAGCAGTGAAGGAGGGAGTACCGGGACCCAGTACTTC. Protein product: CASSEGGSTGTQYF.

This clone was counted between two and nine times. The rearrangement uses TRBV30 and TRBJ1-5; tentative D call: TRBD1 (5 bases). This CDR3 spans 12 amino acids. The ends were cut back, 5 bases at V and 7 bases at J, with 12 bases in the middle. Germline V gene data show CDR1 as GTSNPN and CDR2 as SVGIG (reference sequence). The CDR3 loop is CAWSREVQPQHF. The CDR3 DNA reads TGTGCCTGGTCCAGGGAAGTCCAGCCCCAGCATTTT.

This chain connects TRBV15 to TRBJ1-1, with unresolved D. Trimming removed 1 base from V and 1 base from J, with 4 bases in between. This CDR3 has 13 residues. CDR1 is LNHNV, CDR2 YYDKDF, per germline (reference sequence). CDR3: CATSRVANTEAFF. The CDR3 DNA sequence: TGTGCCACCAGCAGAGTAGCGAACACTGAAGCTTTCTTT.

This clone was observed a handful of times. The chain joins TRBV10-2 to TRBJ1-3, with D tentatively TRBD1 (5 bases). Trimming pared 0 bases from V and 0 bases from J, leaving 9 bases between. The germline gives CDR1 WSHSY, CDR2 SAAADI. The CDR3 totals 16 residues. This chain's CDR3 is CASSESGGSSGNTIYF. The CDR3 nucleotides are TGCGCCAGCAGTGAGTCGGGGGGAAGCTCTGGAAACACCATATATTTT.

This clone appeared a few times. The rearrangement uses TRBV21-1 and TRBJ1-4. TRBV21-1 is classified as a pseudogene. CDR3 length: 15 amino acids. For the CDR3, the DNA is TGTGCCAGCAGCAAAGTTTGTGGTCGGAATGAAAAACTGTTTTTT. Protein sequence: CASSKVCGRNEKLFF.

In its sample, this clone was seen once. The chain links TRBV9 to TRBJ2-3, with D possibly matching TRBD1 (5 bases). With 4 bases removed from V and 0 bases from J, the gap between germline ends came to 12 bases. Germline-derived CDR1 and CDR2 are SGDLS and YYNGEE. The CDR3 runs to 15 residues. DNA of the CDR3: TGTGCCAGCAGCCGACAGCCCTCTAGCACAGATACGCAGTATTTT. The encoded protein is CASSRQPSSTDTQYF. The full variable domain, with the rest looked up from reference TRBV9 and TRBJ2-3, is DSGVTQTPKHLITATGQRVTLRCSPRSGDLSVYWYQQSLDQGLQFLIQYYNGEERAKGNILERFSAQQFPDLHSELNLSSLELGDSALYFCASSRQPSSTDTQYFGPGTRLTVL.

The rearrangement links TRBV25-1 to TRBJ1-2; D perhaps matches TRBD1 (5 bases). The CDR3 is 15 residues long. V was shortened by 3 bases and J by 4 bases, with 15 bases between the two germline ends. Germline values: CDR1 MGHDK, CDR2 SYGVNS. CDR3 amino acids: CASSDGAGRLYGYTF. CDR3 coding DNA: TGTGCCAGCAGTGATGGGGCAGGGAGGCTCTATGGCTACACCTTC.